The 8 T cell receptor beta chains below were found in one sample sequenced in a study of post-analysis software for immune sequencing data. Regarding the study as a whole: Patients used roughly five TRBV segments, including TRBV5-6, TRBV5-1 and TRBV20-1, more often than controls.

For these TCRs, the target antigens are not known. cDNA libraries of TCR beta carried unique molecular identifiers. Each CDR3 protein is one row after TCRdb ran MiXCR on the PCR reads. The sample consists of 250,000 to 300,000 distinct CDR3 sequences, about 40% of them appearing once. Specimen: blood. The receptors here all came from a girl aged 10 to 17 with multiple sclerosis.

This chain connects TRBV4-1 to TRBJ1-4, with 9 nucleotides matching TRBD1. This CDR3 is built from 17 residues. Germline V gene data show CDR1 as MGHRA and CDR2 as YSYEKL. Germline trimming cut 1 base from V and 7 bases from J; bases unmatched to any gene: 10. CDR3 region: CASSQAPTGGAGEKLFF. CDR3 nucleotides: TGCGCCAGCAGCCAAGCGCCCACAGGGGGCGCGGGTGAAAAACTGTTTTTT.

The gene calls are TRBV5-1 and TRBJ1-1; TRBD1 is a possible D gene (6 bases). The CDR3 loop spans 14 amino acids. Trimming removed 4 bases at V and 0 bases at J, with 10 bases between. Germline CDR1 reads SGHRS; CDR2 reads YFSETQ. CDR3 amino acids: CASSQDRLNTEAFF. In DNA form, the CDR3 reads TGCGCCAGCAGCCAGGACAGATTGAACACTGAAGCTTTCTTT.

The chain uses TRBV10-3 and TRBJ2-4, with TRBD2 as a possible D gene (6 bases). The CDR3 consists of 15 residues. Germline-derived CDR1 and CDR2 are ENHRY and SYGVKD. V was cut by 2 bases and J by 4 bases, with 12 bases left in between. The CDR3 here is CAISEIAGSKNIQYF. In DNA form, the CDR3 reads TGTGCCATCAGTGAGATTGCGGGATCGAAAAACATTCAGTACTTC.

The chain combines TRBV2 with TRBJ1-5, with 12 nucleotides matching TRBD1. The trim removed 7 bases at V and 6 bases at J, leaving 10 bases unmatched. CDR1 and CDR2 from the germline V gene are SNHLY and FYNNEI. The CDR3 covers 16 residues. The CDR3 nucleotides read TGTGCCAGCAAGGGTGGGACAGGGGGCATCGGTCAGCCCCAGCATTTT. Amino acid sequence: CASKGGTGGIGQPQHF.

This clonotype was found a few times. The chain is built from TRBV7-8 and TRBJ2-2; 13 bases fit TRBD2. The CDR3 is 16 amino acids. Per the germline V gene, CDR1 is SGHVS and CDR2 is FQNEAQ. Trimming at V came to 3 bases and at J to 4 bases, leaving 2 bases not matched to a gene. CDR3: CASSFGLAGVTGELFF. The CDR3 region has the DNA TGTGCCAGCAGCTTCGGACTAGCGGGAGTCACCGGGGAGCTGTTTTTT. Complete variable domain (other parts from reference TRBV7-8 and TRBJ2-2): GAGVSQSPRYKVAKRGQDVALRCDPISGHVSLFWYQQALGQGPEFLTYFQNEAQLDKSGLPSDRFFAERPEGSVSTLKIQRTQQEDSAVYLCASSFGLAGVTGELFFGEGSRLTVL.

About this clonotype: At one end the junction does not follow the germline gene, possibly because of a read error. J is TRBJ2-3 and V is TRBV12-3 or TRBV12-4; 12 bases are a match to TRBD1. The CDR3 spans 19 residues. This CDR3 is CASSLKGTGGLVSADAQYF. Here the CDR3 DNA reads TGTGCCAGCAGTTTGAAAGGGACAGGGGGCCTTGTGAGCGCAGATGCGCAGTATTTT.

The V gene is TRBV7-6, the J gene TRBJ1-3; 9 bases map to TRBD1. Germline values: CDR1 SGHVS, CDR2 FNYEAQ. J gave up 0 bases and V 5 bases, and 2 bases lay outside the gene matches. The CDR3 runs 15 residues. CDR3 bases: TGTGCCAGCAGCCCGGACAGGGGCTCTGGAAACACCATATATTTT. This gives the protein CASSPDRGSGNTIYF.

In the case of this clonotype: A much larger clone differs by one base, so this may be a read error. The rearrangement uses TRBV5-1 and TRBJ2-5, with 8 bases aligning to TRBD2. The CDR3 consists of 14 residues. The germline CDR1 and CDR2 sequences are SGHRS and YFSETQ. CDR3 DNA sequence: TGCGCCAGCAGCTCCGGGGGGGGCCGAGAGACCCTGTACTTC. Its translation is CASSSGGGRETLYF. The complete variable domain, with remaining parts taken from reference TRBV5-1 and TRBJ2-5, reads KAGVTQTPRYLIKTRGQQVTLSCSPISGHRSVSWYQQTPGQGLQFLFEYFSETQRNKGNFPGRFSGRQFSNSRSEMNVSTLELGDSALYLCASSSGGGRETLYFGPGTRLLVL.